This T cell receptor beta chain was observed in a study of control samples from healthy donors and cancer patients (TCRdb year 2020). A remark on this clone: Its antigen specificity is not known. Qualities for individual bases were not recorded, and no much larger clone is one base off.

The protocol used for the library was the immunoSEQ multiplex PCR assay. TCRdb carries this immuneACCESS record with in-frame sequences only. Its versions omit some clonotypes, under half of them owing to an unresolved V gene in the studies checked, with the rest unexplained. Within this sample are 98,000 or so clones, with roughly four fifths of them counted one time only. The ten largest clonotypes hold roughly 6.5% of the sample. The germline V gene yields SGHVS for CDR1 and FQNEAQ for CDR2. Including the terminal cysteine and phenylalanine, the CDR3 comprises 15 residues. Only the CDR3 part of the read is kept: 45 bases, read in frame from the first base. Between the V and J ends, shortened by 1 base and 0 bases respectively, the junction contains 10 bases.

The sample comprised blood. The chain couples TRBV7-8 to TRBJ2-7, and TRBD2 may be the D gene, going by 5 matching bases. This TCR came from a man between 18 and 29 years old in good health. The DNA is as follows: TGTGCCAGCAGCTTAGGGGTAGGGAGCTCCTACGAGCAGTACTTC. Translated, this is CASSLGVGSSYEQYF.